The 14 T cell receptor beta chains below come from one sample, sequenced in a study of blood T cells in healthy people across ages. Combining a sample-barcoded 5' primer with a J-beta primer mix, a second PCR ran for 7 to 11 cycles. TCRdb passed the 5' RACE reads through MiXCR, listing each CDR3 protein once. The table lists around 1,900,000 distinct CDR3 sequences, around 42% of them singletons. Sequenced: blood. All receptors derive from a human donor in good health.

The chain has TRBV7-2 and TRBJ2-1, with D possibly TRBD1 on 5 matching bases. Trimming cost V 3 bases and J 9 bases, with 15 bases left between them. Germline loops: CDR1 SGHTA, CDR2 FQGNSA. CDR3 length: 14 amino acids. The CDR3 nucleotides are TGTGCCAGCAGCTTGGGGTTTAGGGGTCTTGAGCAGTTCTTC. Its protein product is CASSLGFRGLEQFF.

With regard to this clonotype: Compared with germline, one end of the junction differs, possibly owing to a read error. This chain joins TRBV7-2 and TRBJ2-7; no clear D gene. CDR3 length: 15 amino acids. CDR1 and CDR2 (germline): SGHTA, FQGNSA. CDR3 in amino acids: CAGSLALGRSYEQYF. The CDR3 DNA reads TGTGCCGGCAGCTTAGCCCTCGGACGGTCCTACGAGCAGTACTTC. Together with reference TRBV7-2 and TRBJ2-7, the CDR3 gives the full variable domain: GAGVSQSPSNKVTEKGKDVELRCDPISGHTALYWYRQSLGQGLEFLIYFQGNSAPDKSGLPSDRFSAERTGGSVSTLTIQRTQQEDSAVYLCAGSLALGRSYEQYFGPGTRLTVT.

This clonotype was picked up a small number of times. J is TRBJ1-5 and V is TRBV5-1; D is uncertain. V was shortened by 0 bases and J by 5 bases, with 6 bases between the two germline ends. The CDR3 sequence is 13 residues long. Germline CDR1 SGHRS, CDR2 YFSETQ. Written as DNA, the CDR3 is TGCGCCAGCAGCTTGGACGTTGATCAGCCCCAGCATTTT. It specifies CASSLDVDQPQHF.

In its sample, this clonotype was seen a few times. V usage is TRBV20-1 and J usage is TRBJ2-5, with 10 bases fitting TRBD2. Germline V CDR1 and CDR2: DFQATT, SNEGSKA (reference sequence). The CDR3 is 15 amino acids. V dropped 3 bases and J dropped 3; count of bases not matched to a gene: 7. CDR3 nucleotides: TGCAGTGCTAGCTCTAGCGGGGGCCAGAAAGAGACCCAGTACTTC. Encoded protein: CSASSSGGQKETQYF.

This clonotype was seen more than once but under ten times. The chain recombines TRBV5-5 with TRBJ2-1; 10 bases match TRBD2. Losses at the gene ends were 0 bases for V and 7 bases for J; bases not matched to a gene: 16. From germline, CDR1 is SGHKS and CDR2 YYEKEE (reference sequence). This CDR3 has 19 amino acids. In nucleotides, the CDR3 is TGTGCCAGCAGCTTGGGGCTAGCGGGGGTCCAGCCGAACCGTAATGAGCAGTTCTTC. It yields the protein CASSLGLAGVQPNRNEQFF.

This clonotype showed up just once. The chain links TRBV3-1 to TRBJ2-2, with 10 bases fitting TRBD2. The CDR3 is made up of 16 amino acids. The V gene's germline CDR1 is LGHDT and CDR2 YNNKEL (reference sequence). With V trimmed by 5 bases and J by 2 bases, 5 bases remained unmatched. This chain's CDR3 is CASSAGLAVNTGELFF. The DNA of the CDR3 is TGTGCCAGCAGCGCCGGACTAGCGGTAAACACCGGGGAGCTGTTTTTT. The variable domain in full, completed from reference TRBV3-1 and TRBJ2-2, reads DTAVSQTPKYLVTQMGNDKSIKCEQNLGHDTMYWYKQDSKKFLKIMFSYNNKELIINETVPNRFSPKSPDKAHLNLHINSLELGDSAVYFCASSAGLAVNTGELFFGEGSRLTVL.

The J gene is TRBJ2-5, the V gene TRBV4-2; tentatively, D is TRBD2 (7 bases). Per germline, CDR1 LGHNA and CDR2 YNFKEQ. This CDR3 spans 14 amino acids. V was pared by 4 bases and J by 9 bases, with 18 bases between. The CDR3 spells CASSPRGAREPQYF. DNA of the CDR3: TGTGCCAGCAGCCCACGGGGGGCCCGGGAGCCCCAGTACTTC.

The genes are TRBV20-1 and TRBJ2-1; D remains ambiguous. This CDR3 comprises 14 residues. Germline lookup yields CDR1 DFQATT and CDR2 SNEGSKA (reference sequence). V shed 5 bases and J shed 6 bases, with 17 bases lying between them. DNA of the CDR3: TGCAGTGCTCCCCGGCGGTTTGGGCTCAATGAGCAGTTCTTC. Encoded protein: CSAPRRFGLNEQFF.

This clonotype was detected only a few times. V and J are TRBV24-1 and TRBJ2-7; unclear D gene. Trimming stripped 4 bases from V and 5 bases from J, with 5 bases between. This CDR3 contains 11 residues. Looked up from germline, CDR1 is KGHDR and CDR2 is SFDVKD. The CDR3 loop reads CATSDIDEQYF. The DNA for the CDR3 is TGTGCCACCAGTGACATCGACGAGCAGTACTTC.

This clonotype was seen only a few times. The rearrangement uses TRBV7-6 and TRBJ2-1; tentatively, D is TRBD1 or TRBD2 (5 bases each). V shed 3 bases and J shed 4 bases, with 16 bases lying between them. From germline, CDR1 is SGHVS and CDR2 FNYEAQ. CDR3 length: 16 residues. CDR3 nucleotides: TGTGCCAGCAGCTTCTTCAAACGGGACGTGTACAATGAGCAGTTCTTC. Its protein product is CASSFFKRDVYNEQFF.

The J gene is TRBJ2-1, the V gene TRBV4-1; the match to TRBD1 covers 8 bases. CDR1 is MGHRA, CDR2 YSYEKL, per germline. The CDR3 sequence is 13 residues long. The J segment lost 13 bases and the V segment lost 3 bases, leaving 8 bases of the junction unmatched. CDR3 sequence (DNA): TGCGCCAGCAGCCAGGGGACAGGTGGAAGACAGTTCTTC. Translated, it gives CASSQGTGGRQFF.

The chain carries TRBV11-3 and TRBJ2-1; D is ambiguous. Trimming shortened V by 5 bases and J by 0 bases, and 17 bases separated the two germline ends. There are 17 residues in the CDR3. From germline, CDR1 is SGHNT and CDR2 YENEEA. The CDR3 region has the DNA TGTGCCAGCAGCCAAAATGAAGACACCCACTCCTACAATGAGCAGTTCTTC. Protein product: CASSQNEDTHSYNEQFF.

V is TRBV6-2 or TRBV6-3 and J is TRBJ2-7, with D possibly TRBD1 on 6 matching bases. CDR1 and CDR2 from the germline V gene are MNHEY and SVGEGT. This CDR3 has 16 amino acids. The V and J ends lost 7 bases and 4 bases respectively, with 23 bases between them. CDR3 residues: CASTSPRGGENYEQYF. The CDR3 bases are TGTGCCAGCACCTCCCCCAGGGGCGGTGAAAATTACGAGCAGTACTTC.

V usage is TRBV5-5 and J usage is TRBJ1-3, with D unresolved. Per the germline V gene, CDR1 is SGHKS and CDR2 is YYEKEE (reference sequence). The CDR3 runs to 16 residues. Between the trimmed V and J ends, which lost 4 bases and 0 bases, there was a span of 14 bases. CDR3 nucleotide sequence: TGTGCCAGCAGCGGGGTGTTCGTCCTCTCTGGAAACACCATATATTTT. As protein: CASSGVFVLSGNTIYF.